This TCR beta chain comes out of a study of blood T cells in healthy people across ages (dated by TCRdb to the mid-2010s). Broadly, across the study: In model experiments, roughly one uniquely barcoded TCR beta cDNA molecule per two T cells was captured by template switching. To track age-related changes in TCR beta repertoire diversity, the study relied on deep sequencing normalized with unique cDNA molecular identifiers. The donors were split into four age groups: young (average about 15 years), middle-aged (around 40), aged (around 67) and long-lived (about 74). To avoid experimental bias, donors of different ages were distributed randomly across sequencing lanes. Two additional independent replicas of 1 million unique cDNA reads from the same blood draw were analyzed for two donors (one aged 18 to 30 and one aged 80 or older).

The method was 5' RACE. This sample was sequenced with an Illumina HiSeq 2500. The second PCR ran for roughly 7 to 11 cycles and used a J-beta primer mix along with a sample-barcoded 5' primer. A template-switch 5' adaptor carrying 12 random nucleotides introduced a unique molecular identifier onto each TCR beta cDNA molecule. At least 3 million CDR3-containing paired-end reads were obtained from each sample. First-strand cDNA synthesis was performed from all RNA using the Mint cDNA synthesis kit, with priming by a TRBC-specific oligonucleotide. All cDNA was treated with uracil-DNA glycosylase and then went through a first 18-cycle PCR with the universal primers M1SS and BC2_uni_R. Processing in the source paper ran as follows. Each sample was normalized by randomly selecting 1 million high-quality reads, each carrying a distinct molecular identifier. Reads sharing molecular identifiers were discarded rather than binned into consensus sequences. MiTCR, with a Q25 quality threshold and the strictest error-elimination algorithm, was used for CDR3 identification, clonotype clustering and error correction. A nonparametric unseen species model with Euler transformation was used to estimate lower-bound total TCR beta diversity. Starting from the raw public reads, TCRdb applied fastp trimming at Q25, assembled clones with MiXCR and retained in-frame beta chains. Rows matching on CDR3 protein sequence are summarized as one entry with the most common DNA and genes. The V and J calls were determined by TCRdb, not by the authors. The sample table holds approximately 730,000 distinct CDR3 sequences, of which roughly 50% were seen once. The ten largest clonotypes hold roughly 40% of the sample.

CDR1 and CDR2 (SGDLS, YYNGEE) derive from the germline V gene. The germline ends are 10 bases apart after V is trimmed by 0 bases and J by 0 bases. Inclusive of the bounding cysteine and phenylalanine, the CDR3 is 17 residues long. The entry retains the CDR3 DNA only, 51 bases that are in frame from base 1. The donors were roughly 39 Caucasian individuals from Russia, aged roughly 6 to 90 years, who were systemically healthy. Approximately 10 milliliters of peripheral blood were collected from each donor into EDTA-treated Vacutainer tubes. Ficoll-Paque density-gradient centrifugation was used to isolate PBMCs, with at least 6 million per sample. Trizol reagent was used to extract total RNA from the PBMCs, yielding at least 6 micrograms per sample. Naive CD45RAhigh/CD27high T cell percentages were measured by flow cytometry on a PBMC aliquot from every donor. What the authors observed across the whole study: Because profiling used bulk unsorted PBMCs, naive and antigen-experienced compartments could not be compared conclusively. As age increased, observed TCR beta diversity per million T cells dropped in a roughly linear way, and a significant reduction was already evident by age 40. Estimates of total diversity from one million sequenced T cells were regarded as lower bounds and underestimates. Observed TCR beta diversity correlated strongly with the percentage of naive T cells measured by flow cytometry. Because the CMV infection status of the donors was unknown, age-related changes in expanded clonotypes may potentially have been confounded. Compared with the aged group, the long-lived group had more naive CD4+ T cells, fewer expanded clones and increased TCR diversity, suggesting age selection.

For this clonotype: There is no known antigen for this receptor. Base qualities are missing; no much larger clone stands one base away.

The sample was blood. This TCR derives from a man of 80 years or more in good health. The sequence joins TRBV9 to TRBJ2-6; TRBD2 is possibly the D segment (6 matching bases). The nucleotide sequence is given as TGTGCCAGCAGCGTAGGTGGAGGGCTCTCTGGGGCCAACGTCCTGACTTTC. Its protein is CASSVGGGLSGANVLTF.